One and the same sample provided the 5 T cell receptor beta chains below, sequenced in a study of shared clonotypes between healthy human individuals (dated by TCRdb to the early 2020s). To prepare the library, the immunoSEQ multiplex PCR assay was applied. Not all clones reach the TCRdb copy of this immuneACCESS table, which keeps in-frame sequences only. Checked studies attribute under half of the gap to unresolved V genes and leave the rest unexplained. This sample lists hundreds of thousands of clones; more than 70% were detected once. About 1.8% of the sample goes to the ten largest clones. Sequences were obtained from memory CD4+ T cells sorted from blood. The cell subset or site label on this specimen signifies: CD45RA-negative fraction. The receptors were gathered from a woman aged 25-40 years in good health.

The V gene is TRBV7-3, the J gene TRBJ2-6; D is perhaps TRBD1 or TRBD2 (6 bases each). Germline CDR1 is SGHTA and CDR2 is FQGTGA. This CDR3 is built from 16 residues. The V and J ends lost 3 bases and 3 bases respectively, with 12 bases between them. CDR3 in amino acids: CASSFSGADGANVLTF. Here the CDR3 DNA reads TGTGCCAGCAGCTTCTCGGGGGCTGATGGGGCCAACGTCCTGACTTTC.

The rearrangement joins TRBV10-3 to TRBJ2-5; D possibly corresponds to TRBD2 (5 bases). Gene TRBJ2-7 matches the end of the DNA better, so the J call may be wrong. Germline values: CDR1 ENHRY, CDR2 SYGVKD. The CDR3 sequence is 13 residues long. The CDR3 nucleotides are TGTGCCATCAGTGATCCTCTGCGGGACGAGCAGTACTTC. Translation gives CAISDPLRDEQYF.

The rearrangement joins TRBV19 to TRBJ1-5; 10 positions match TRBD1. Unmatched junction bases numbered 2, after V lost 3 bases and J lost 6 bases. The CDR3 has 14 residues. Germline values: CDR1 LNHDA, CDR2 SQIVND (reference sequence). The CDR3 loop reads CASSMDRGVQPQHF. Here the CDR3 DNA reads TGTGCCAGTAGTATGGACAGGGGGGTTCAGCCCCAGCATTTT.

The genes are TRBV30 and TRBJ2-5; TRBD2 is a possible D gene (6 bases). The CDR3 sequence is 13 residues long. Germline V lookup: CDR1 GTSNPN, CDR2 SVGIG (reference sequence). Trimming removed 3 bases from V and 4 bases from J, with 12 bases in between. The CDR3 protein is CAWSGGFPETQYF. The CDR3 DNA is TGTGCCTGGAGCGGGGGATTCCCAGAGACCCAGTACTTC.

The genes are TRBV5-6 and TRBJ2-1; 7 nucleotides align to TRBD2. Germline assignment: CDR1 SGHDT and CDR2 YYEEEE. The trim removed 4 bases at V and 6 bases at J, leaving 7 bases unmatched. CDR3 size: 14 residues. The CDR3 protein is CASSGKGTTNEQFF. CDR3 DNA sequence: TGTGCCAGCAGCGGGAAGGGGACTACCAATGAGCAGTTCTTC. The full variable domain, in which reference TRBV5-6 and TRBJ2-1 provide the parts outside the CDR3, is DAGVTQSPTHLIKTRGQQVTLRCSPKSGHDTVSWYQQALGQGPQFIFQYYEEEERQRGNFPDRFSGHQFPNYSSELNVNALLLGDSALYLCASSGKGTTNEQFFGPGTRLTVL.